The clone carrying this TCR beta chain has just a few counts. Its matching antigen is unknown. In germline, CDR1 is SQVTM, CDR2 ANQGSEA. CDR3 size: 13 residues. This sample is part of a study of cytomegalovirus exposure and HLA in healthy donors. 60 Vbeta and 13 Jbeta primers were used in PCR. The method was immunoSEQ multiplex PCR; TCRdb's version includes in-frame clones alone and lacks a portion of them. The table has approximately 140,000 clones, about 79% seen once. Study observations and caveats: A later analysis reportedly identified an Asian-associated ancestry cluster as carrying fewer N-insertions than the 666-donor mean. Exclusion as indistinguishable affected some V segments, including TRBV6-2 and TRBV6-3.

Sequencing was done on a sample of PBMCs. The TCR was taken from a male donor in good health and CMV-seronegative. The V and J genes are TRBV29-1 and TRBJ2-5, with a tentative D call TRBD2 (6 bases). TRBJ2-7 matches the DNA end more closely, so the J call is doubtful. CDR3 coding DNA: TGCAGCGTGGGAACGGGTAAGCGGGACGAGCAGTACTTC. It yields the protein CSVGTGKRDEQYF.